The 25 T cell receptor beta chains below all came from one sample that was sequenced in a study of blood T cell repertoires in COVID-19. Generated by immunoSEQ multiplex PCR, the TCRdb table keeps only in-frame clones and is missing some. Of roughly 330,000 clones in the sample, about 90% were seen once. Input material: peripheral blood. The receptor set was obtained from a man between 18 and 35 years old who had recovered from COVID-19.

The genes are TRBV14 and TRBJ2-1, with 12 bases identical to TRBD2. CDR3 length: 19 amino acids. Unmatched junction bases numbered 13, after V lost 0 bases and J lost 7 bases. Germline V gene data show CDR1 as SGHDN and CDR2 as FVKESK. In nucleotides, the CDR3 is TGTGCCAGCAGCCAAGATCTCGGACTAGCGGGAATCCCGCCAAATGAGCAGTTCTTC. Translation gives CASSQDLGLAGIPPNEQFF.

The chain has TRBV7-9 and TRBJ2-1, with 7 bases matching TRBD1. In germline, CDR1 is SEHNR, CDR2 FQNEAQ (reference sequence). V was pared by 0 bases and J by 4 bases, with 0 bases of the junction left unmatched. The CDR3 covers 14 residues. The CDR3: CASSLATGYNEQFF. Written as DNA, the CDR3 is TGTGCCAGCAGCTTAGCGACAGGGTACAATGAGCAGTTCTTC.

The rearrangement joins TRBV9 to TRBJ1-2, with a possible D match to TRBD1 (6 bases). V was trimmed by 3 bases and J by 8 bases, leaving 14 bases between them. In germline, CDR1 is SGDLS, CDR2 YYNGEE. This CDR3 is 13 amino acids long. The CDR3 region is CASSASTGIGYTF. The CDR3 DNA follows: TGTGCCAGCAGCGCCTCAACAGGGATAGGCTACACCTTC.

The chain employs TRBV10-2 and TRBJ2-7, with 11 nucleotides matching TRBD2. With 2 bases clipped from V and 2 bases from J, the junction kept 5 bases outside the gene matches. This CDR3 comprises 16 residues. CDR1 WSHSY and CDR2 SAAADI come from the germline V gene. In DNA form, the CDR3 reads TGCGCCAGCAGTGAGGCCGGGACTAGCGGTGCCTACGAGCAGTACTTC. Its translation is CASSEAGTSGAYEQYF.

The V gene is TRBV5-4, the J gene TRBJ1-2; D is possibly TRBD1 (5 bases). The germline V gene has CDR1 SGHNT and CDR2 YYREEE (reference sequence). Trimming took 0 bases from V and 3 from J, leaving 12 bases between them. The CDR3 is made up of 15 amino acids. CDR3 sequence reads: CASSLDPGLDYGYTF. DNA of the CDR3: TGTGCCAGCAGCTTGGATCCAGGGTTGGACTATGGCTACACCTTC. Supplemented by reference TRBV5-4 and TRBJ1-2, the full variable domain reads ETGVTQSPTHLIKTRGQQVTLRCSSQSGHNTVSWYQQALGQGPQFIFQYYREEENGRGNFPPRFSGLQFPNYSSELNVNALELDDSALYLCASSLDPGLDYGYTFGSGTRLTVV.

J is TRBJ1-1 and V is TRBV27, with 11 bases fitting TRBD1. CDR1 MNHEY and CDR2 SMNVEV come from the germline V gene (reference sequence). CDR3 length: 19 residues. V was pared by 3 bases and J by 3 bases, with 15 bases of the junction left unmatched. In DNA form, the CDR3 reads TGTGCCAGCAGTTTTAGGGCCGGGGGGACAGGGGGTCGGGACACTGAAGCTTTCTTT. Its protein product is CASSFRAGGTGGRDTEAFF.

This clone was picked up many times. The chain has TRBV30 and TRBJ1-3; possible D gene TRBD1, 5 bases. CDR3 length: 15 residues. From germline, CDR1 is GTSNPN and CDR2 SVGIG (reference sequence). The V end was cut by 0 bases, the J end by 8 bases, with 17 bases between. In DNA form, the CDR3 reads TGTGCCTGGAGTGTTTGGGACTCTGAGTTTTACACCATATATTTT. It encodes CAWSVWDSEFYTIYF.

This chain connects TRBV5-1 to TRBJ2-1; D is uncertain. The CDR3 has 12 residues. Between the trimmed V and J ends, which lost 4 bases and 4 bases, there was a span of 6 bases. Germline CDR1 SGHRS, CDR2 YFSETQ. This CDR3 is CASSPQYNEQFF. CDR3 bases: TGCGCCAGCAGCCCACAGTACAATGAGCAGTTCTTC.

The V call is TRBV13, the J call TRBJ2-1; D is ambiguous. There are 14 residues in the CDR3. Germline values: CDR1 PRHDT, CDR2 FYEKMQ (reference sequence). With 0 bases removed from V and 8 bases from J, the gap between germline ends came to 11 bases. In DNA form, the CDR3 reads TGTGCCAGCAGCTTAGGGATAAGTAGAGATGAGCAGTTCTTC. Protein sequence: CASSLGISRDEQFF.

The chain is built from TRBV30 and TRBJ2-7; 7 bases match TRBD1. Trimming took 2 bases from V and 8 from J; bases not matched to a gene: 3. This CDR3 comprises 11 residues. Germline assignment: CDR1 GTSNPN and CDR2 SVGIG (reference sequence). CDR3 sequence: CAWSSTGQQYF. DNA of the CDR3: TGTGCCTGGAGTTCGACAGGGCAGCAGTACTTC.

The chain carries TRBV14 and TRBJ2-7; 10 bases fit TRBD1. The CDR3 length is 19 residues. Germline values: CDR1 SGHDN, CDR2 FVKESK. V shed 1 base and J 2 bases; nucleotides not matched to a gene: 14. The CDR3 DNA reads as TGTGCCAGCAGCCAAGCGAAAAGCGGAGTCGGGACAGGGGCCTACGAGCAGTACTTC. This encodes CASSQAKSGVGTGAYEQYF. The whole variable domain, filled in from reference TRBV14 and TRBJ2-7, reads EAGVTQFPSHSVIEKGQTVTLRCDPISGHDNLYWYRRVMGKEIKFLLHFVKESKQDESGMPNNRFLAERTGGTYSTLKVQPAELEDSGVYFCASSQAKSGVGTGAYEQYFGPGTRLTVT.

This chain uses TRBV7-8 with TRBJ2-3, with 8 nucleotides matching TRBD2. The CDR3 is 15 amino acids. Germline V gene sequence: CDR1 SGHVS, CDR2 FQNEAQ. The V segment lost 4 bases and the J segment 1 base; nucleotides outside the gene matches: 4. Here the CDR3 reads CASSSLAGRTDTQYF. For the CDR3, the DNA is TGTGCCAGCAGCTCATTAGCGGGGCGCACAGATACGCAGTATTTT.

The chain is built from TRBV4-3 and TRBJ1-4, with D possibly matching TRBD1 (6 bases). The CDR3 is 17 amino acids. Germline V gene data show CDR1 as LGHNA and CDR2 as YSLEER. Trimming left V 0 bases short and J 7 bases short, with 18 bases between. Here the CDR3 reads CASSQDGMGARGEKLFF. CDR3 nucleotides: TGCGCCAGCAGCCAAGATGGGATGGGGGCGAGAGGTGAAAAACTGTTTTTT.

The chain joins TRBV6-5 to TRBJ1-1; perhaps TRBD1 as D (5 bases). CDR3 length equals 15 residues. V gave up 0 bases and J gave up 0 bases, with 8 bases separating them. Germline CDR1 is MNHEY and CDR2 is SVGAGI. For the CDR3, the DNA is TGTGCCAGCAGTTACTCCGACAGCCTGAACACTGAAGCTTTCTTT. It yields the protein CASSYSDSLNTEAFF.

J is TRBJ2-1 and V is TRBV9; 9 nucleotides match TRBD2. Per germline, CDR1 SGDLS and CDR2 YYNGEE. The CDR3 sequence is 16 residues long. V was clipped by 6 bases and J by 7 bases; unmatched bases: 14. The chain's CDR3 is CASTRGGLAGTNEQFF. The DNA for the CDR3 is TGTGCCAGCACCCGCGGGGGTCTAGCGGGGACGAATGAGCAGTTCTTC.

The chain links TRBV3-1 (or the pseudogene TRBV3-2) to TRBJ2-1, with TRBD2 matching over 11 bases. The CDR3 covers 15 residues. Trimming cost V 1 base and J 8 bases; bases outside gene matches: 4. Germline-derived CDR1 and CDR2 are LGHDT and YNNKEL (reference sequence). CDR3 bases: TGTGCCAGCAGCCAAGGTCTAGCGGGGGGTTATGAGCAGTTCTTC. Amino acids: CASSQGLAGGYEQFF.

The CDR3, as DNA: TGTGCCAGCAGCCCAGCGGGAGCACAGTTCTTC. This gives the protein CASSPAGAQFF. The chain is built from TRBV12-3 or TRBV12-4 and TRBJ2-1; 8 nucleotides match TRBD2. This CDR3 comprises 11 residues. With 6 bases clipped from V and 13 bases from J, the junction kept 5 bases outside the gene matches.

J is TRBJ1-6 and V is TRBV2; D uncertain. CDR1 is SNHLY and CDR2 is FYNNEI in the germline V gene. CDR3 length: 14 residues. The V and J ends lost 2 bases and 9 bases respectively, with 11 bases between them. The CDR3 sequence is CASSESITGSPLHF. In DNA, the CDR3 is TGTGCCAGCAGTGAATCCATTACGGGTTCACCCCTCCACTTT. The full variable domain, rest sourced from reference TRBV2 and TRBJ1-6, is EPEVTQTPSHQVTQMGQEVILRCVPISNHLYFYWYRQILGQKVEFLVSFYNNEISEKSEIFDDQFSVERPDGSNFTLKIRSTKLEDSAMYFCASSESITGSPLHFGNGTRLTVT.

This clone was seen once. The chain combines TRBV27 with TRBJ2-3, with 8 bases lining up with TRBD1. This CDR3 has 17 residues. Germline values: CDR1 MNHEY, CDR2 SMNVEV (reference sequence). After removal of 1 base from V and 0 bases from J, the junction contained 6 bases not matched to a gene. CDR3 protein: CASSLLTGVGSTDTQYF. Here the CDR3 DNA reads TGTGCCAGCAGTTTATTGACAGGGGTGGGGAGCACAGATACGCAGTATTTT.

This chain uses TRBV7-3 with TRBJ2-3; tentatively, D is TRBD2 (6 bases). CDR1 is SGHTA, CDR2 FQGTGA, per germline. V lost 1 base and J 2 bases, leaving 16 bases between the germline ends. This CDR3 comprises 17 residues. CDR3 bases: TGTGCCAGCAGCTTAAATGGGAGGTCTAGCGCCACAGATACGCAGTATTTT. Protein: CASSLNGRSSATDTQYF.

This chain connects TRBV4-3 to TRBJ1-1; maybe TRBD1 (5 bases). The germline gives CDR1 LGHNA, CDR2 YSLEER. The V gene lost 1 base and the J gene lost 0 bases, with 18 bases spanning the gap. The CDR3 is made up of 18 amino acids. Here the CDR3 DNA reads TGCGCCAGCAGCCAAGTGGCGGGGGAGGCTAACCTGAACACTGAAGCTTTCTTT. It encodes CASSQVAGEANLNTEAFF.

The gene calls are TRBV3-1 (or the pseudogene TRBV3-2) and TRBJ2-2, with D hard to call. The V end lost 1 base, the J end lost 2 bases, and 8 bases lay between the germline ends. Germline CDR1 and CDR2: LGHDT and YNNKEL (reference sequence). The CDR3 is made up of 15 amino acids. CDR3 DNA: TGTGCCAGCAGCCAAGGGGCTCCTAACACCGGGGAGCTGTTTTTT. This sequence encodes CASSQGAPNTGELFF.

This clone has just one count. The chain joins TRBV4-2 to TRBJ2-7; 13 nucleotides line up with TRBD2. After removal of 4 bases from V and 2 bases from J, the junction contained 5 bases not matched to a gene. The CDR3 runs to 16 residues. Germline assignment: CDR1 LGHNA and CDR2 YNFKEQ. CDR3 bases: TGTGCCAGCAGCCGCGGGACTAGCGGGGCCCCCTACGAGCAGTACTTC. It codes for CASSRGTSGAPYEQYF.

A single count supports this clone. The chain combines TRBV16 with TRBJ1-2, with a possible D match to TRBD1 (5 bases). With 4 bases removed from V and 4 bases from J, the gap between germline ends came to 16 bases. Germline V gene data show CDR1 as KGHSY and CDR2 as FQNENV. The CDR3 consists of 15 residues. In DNA form, the CDR3 reads TGTGCCAGCAGCCGCTCCAGGGCGCCGGGCTATGGCTACACCTTC. It is translated as CASSRSRAPGYGYTF.

The V and J genes are TRBV9 and TRBJ2-2; 8 positions match TRBD2. The CDR3 totals 15 residues. V shed 3 bases, J shed 2 bases, and the junction held 3 bases outside the gene matches. Germline lookup yields CDR1 SGDLS and CDR2 YYNGEE. As DNA, the CDR3 is TGTGCCAGCAGCGGACGGGAGGGCAACACCGGGGAGCTGTTTTTT. Its protein is CASSGREGNTGELFF.